This is a list of T cell receptor beta chains from one sample in a study of early T cells in non-severe SARS-CoV-2 infection. MiXCR, run by TCRdb on the 5' RACE reads, gives a single entry per CDR3 protein. Among about 64,000 distinct CDR3 sequences listed, about an eighth were seen once. Sequenced: whole blood. These receptors were collected from an adult who was a healthcare worker with PCR-confirmed SARS-CoV-2 infection or an uninfected control (not recorded which). CDR3s include the opening cysteine and the closing phenylalanine or tryptophan. The D gene is left open where the match is weak. Not every row has a clone size; where given, it reads once, few, many or a size class.

CASSTMTGGTGELFF TGTGCCAGCAGCACCATGACAGGGGGCACCGGGGAGCTGTTTTTT 15 TRBJ2-2 few TRBD1 TRBV7-2
CATYQGAEQYF TGTGCCACGTATCAGGGGGCCGAGCAGTACTTC 11 TRBJ2-7 - TRBD1 TRBV6-2/TRBV6-3
CASIRGQSYSGNTIYF TGTGCCAGCATCCGGGGGCAGTCTTACTCTGGAAACACCATATATTTT 16 TRBJ1-3 many - TRBV11-2
CASSQEAGETQYF TGTGCCAGCAGCCAAGAGGCAGGAGAGACCCAGTACTTC 13 TRBJ2-5 many - TRBV3-1
CASSVGRGVSPLHF TGTGCCAGCAGCGTGGGACGCGGTGTTTCACCCCTCCACTTT 14 TRBJ1-6 few - TRBV5-6
CASSPRLAGYSGANVLTF TGTGCCAGCAGCCCCCGACTAGCGGGGTACTCTGGGGCCAACGTCCTGACTTTC 18 TRBJ2-6 - TRBD2 TRBV6-5
CASSLVAGTISYEQYF TGTGCCAGCAGCTTAGTTGCAGGCACAATCTCCTACGAGCAGTACTTC 16 TRBJ2-7 many - TRBV7-2
CSADSGRTDTQYF TGCAGTGCTGATAGCGGACGCACAGATACGCAGTATTTT 13 TRBJ2-3 - - TRBV20-1
CASSLDGTDVYEQYF TGTGCCAGCAGCTTAGACGGGACAGATGTCTACGAGCAGTACTTC 15 TRBJ2-7 few TRBD1 TRBV7-8
CSARLSSGGGTDTQYF TGCAGTGCTAGACTATCTAGCGGGGGGGGCACAGATACGCAGTATTTT 16 TRBJ2-3 few TRBD2 TRBV20-1
CASNPTGVRNTEAFF TGTGCCAGCAACCCAACCGGGGTGAGGAACACTGAAGCTTTCTTT 15 TRBJ1-1 few - TRBV12-3/TRBV12-4
CASSVFRAPNEQFF TGCGCCAGCAGTGTTTTCAGGGCCCCCAATGAGCAGTTCTTC 14 TRBJ2-1 - - TRBV10-2
CASSDGAGLGYTF TGTGCCAGCAGTGATGGGGCAGGGCTCGGCTACACCTTC 13 TRBJ1-2 few - TRBV6-4
CASNPGGVTNTEAFF TGTGCCAGCAACCCAGGCGGAGTTACTAACACTGAAGCTTTCTTT 15 TRBJ1-1 few - TRBV9
CSASSDAGRMNEQFF TGCAGTGCTAGCTCCGACGCGGGCAGGATGAATGAGCAGTTCTTC 15 TRBJ2-1 few - TRBV20-1
CASSQLGRGSTGELFF TGTGCCAGCAGCCAGCTTGGCAGGGGCTCCACCGGGGAGCTGTTTTTT 16 TRBJ2-2 few - TRBV14
CASSNYRDQETQYF TGTGCCAGCAGCAACTACAGGGACCAAGAGACCCAGTACTTC 14 TRBJ2-5 - - TRBV11-2
CASSFGSYRESYEKLFF TGTGCCAGCAGCTTTGGGTCCTACCGGGAATCTTATGAAAAACTGTTTTTT 17 TRBJ1-4 - - TRBV11-1
CASRPRQGAASYNSPLHF TGTGCCAGTAGACCAAGACAGGGGGCCGCCTCCTATAATTCACCCCTCCACTTT 18 TRBJ1-6 - TRBD1 TRBV19
CASRRLVSYEQYF TGTGCCAGCAGGAGACTAGTTTCCTACGAGCAGTACTTC 13 TRBJ2-7 - - TRBV2
CASSYSRQGRTKVYGYTF TGTGCCAGCAGTTACTCCCGGCAGGGGAGAACTAAGGTCTATGGCTACACCTTC 18 TRBJ1-2 many - TRBV6-6
CASSAMRGSAAYEQYF TGTGCCAGCAGTGCGATGCGGGGATCAGCAGCCTACGAGCAGTACTTC 16 TRBJ2-7 - - TRBV25-1
CASSVVSGPMNTEAFF TGTGCCAGCAGCGTAGTCAGCGGTCCTATGAACACTGAAGCTTTCTTT 16 TRBJ1-1 - - TRBV9
CASSPHLGGAEQFF TGTGCCAGCAGTCCCCACCTTGGGGGTGCTGAGCAGTTCTTC 14 TRBJ2-1 few - TRBV12-3/TRBV12-4
CASSENSDEQFF TGTGCCAGCAGTGAAAATTCGGATGAGCAGTTCTTC 12 TRBJ2-1 many - TRBV10-3
CASSYRTGTQNQPQHF TGTGCCAGCAGTTACAGAACCGGGACACAAAATCAGCCCCAGCATTTT 16 TRBJ1-5 few - TRBV6-2/TRBV6-3
CASSPDGTSTDTQYF TGTGCCAGCTCACCGGACGGGACAAGCACAGATACGCAGTATTTT 15 TRBJ2-3 few - TRBV18
CASSELFNPLYEQYF TGTGCCAGCAGTGAATTGTTTAACCCTCTCTACGAGCAGTACTTC 15 TRBJ2-7 many - TRBV6-1
CASSEESPGAFF TGTGCCAGCAGTGAGGAGAGCCCAGGGGCTTTCTTT 12 TRBJ1-1 few - TRBV6-1
CASSLTGTNSNQPQHF TGTGCCAGCAGTTTAACCGGGACAAATAGCAATCAGCCCCAGCATTTT 16 TRBJ1-5 few - TRBV12-3/TRBV12-4
CASSELGARTTGELFF TGTGCCAGCAGTGAACTGGGGGCGCGGACCACCGGGGAGCTGTTTTTT 16 TRBJ2-2 many - TRBV2
CASSLGQGVHEQYF TGCGCCAGCAGCCTAGGACAGGGGGTCCACGAGCAGTACTTC 14 TRBJ2-7 - TRBD1 TRBV4-1
CASSPPESLAFF TGTGCCAGCTCACCACCGGAGAGTCTAGCTTTCTTT 12 TRBJ1-1 medium-sized - TRBV18
CASSLVGRDQPQHF TGTGCCAGCAGCTTAGTAGGACGAGATCAGCCCCAGCATTTT 14 TRBJ1-5 - - TRBV7-9
CASSGFGTSFNYGYTF TGTGCCAGCAGCGGATTCGGGACATCCTTTAACTATGGCTACACCTTC 16 TRBJ1-2 few - TRBV11-2
CASSLKGIATYEQFF TGTGCCAGCAGCTTAAAAGGGATCGCCACGTATGAGCAGTTCTTC 15 TRBJ2-1 many - TRBV7-8
CASSYSRAWETQYF TGTGCCAGCAGTTACTCACGTGCATGGGAGACCCAGTACTTC 14 TRBJ2-5 many - TRBV6-2/TRBV6-3
CASSPTGSNQPQHF TGTGCCAGCAGCCCGACAGGATCCAATCAGCCCCAGCATTTT 14 TRBJ1-5 medium-sized - TRBV3-1
CASSESRGNSYEQYF TGTGCCAGCAGTGAATCTAGGGGAAACTCCTACGAGCAGTACTTC 15 TRBJ2-7 few - TRBV27
CASSFGQYNTGELFF TGCGCCAGCAGCTTTGGACAGTATAACACCGGGGAGCTGTTTTTT 15 TRBJ2-2 - - TRBV5-1
CASSLGDRYEQYF TGCGCCAGCAGCTTGGGGGACAGATACGAGCAGTACTTC 13 TRBJ2-7 many TRBD1 TRBV5-1
CASGGASGYTF TGTGCCTCAGGGGGCGCGAGCGGCTACACCTTC 11 TRBJ1-2 - TRBD1 TRBV12-3/TRBV12-4
CASSSPLRGQDTEAFF TGTGCCAGCAGCTCCCCCCTCCGGGGGCAGGACACTGAAGCTTTCTTT 16 TRBJ1-1 many - TRBV7-6
CASSTGTTGNTIYF TGCGCCAGCAGCACCGGGACTACTGGAAACACCATATATTTT 14 TRBJ1-3 few - TRBV5-1
CASRDSMNTEAFF TGCGCCAGCAGGGACAGCATGAACACTGAAGCTTTCTTT 13 TRBJ1-1 many - TRBV10-1
CSVEDGGGELFF TGCAGCGTTGAAGATGGCGGCGGGGAGCTGTTTTTT 12 TRBJ2-2 few - TRBV29-1
CASSLVGGGAKHF - 13 TRBJ1-5 - - TRBV12-3/TRBV12-4
CSVRRNTGELFF TGCAGCGTTAGACGGAACACCGGGGAGCTGTTTTTT 12 TRBJ2-2 few - TRBV29-1
CASSLRDSLYEQYF TGTGCCAGCAGCCTAAGGGACAGCCTCTACGAGCAGTACTTC 14 TRBJ2-7 - TRBD1 TRBV13
CASSEGQGREQYF TGTGCCAGCAGTGAGGGACAGGGCCGGGAGCAGTACTTC 13 TRBJ2-7 - TRBD1 TRBV2
CASSPNWILGATSGALSYEQYF TGTGCCAGCAGCCCGAATTGGATATTGGGGGCGACTAGCGGGGCGCTCTCCTACGAGCAGTACTTC 22 TRBJ2-7 - TRBD2 TRBV7-8
CAITRTGDYTEAFF TGTGCCATCACTAGGACAGGGGACTACACTGAAGCTTTCTTT 14 TRBJ1-1 many TRBD1 TRBV10-3
CASSVITDTQYF TGTGCCAGCAGCGTAATCACAGATACGCAGTATTTT 12 TRBJ2-3 - - TRBV7-9
CSADKDRGRGYTF TGCAGCGCAGATAAGGACAGGGGGCGAGGCTACACCTTC 13 TRBJ1-2 once TRBD1 TRBV29-1
CASSYSSPSGTQYF TGTGCCAGCAGTTACTCCTCCCCTTCGGGGACCCAGTACTTC 14 TRBJ2-5 - - TRBV6-2/TRBV6-3